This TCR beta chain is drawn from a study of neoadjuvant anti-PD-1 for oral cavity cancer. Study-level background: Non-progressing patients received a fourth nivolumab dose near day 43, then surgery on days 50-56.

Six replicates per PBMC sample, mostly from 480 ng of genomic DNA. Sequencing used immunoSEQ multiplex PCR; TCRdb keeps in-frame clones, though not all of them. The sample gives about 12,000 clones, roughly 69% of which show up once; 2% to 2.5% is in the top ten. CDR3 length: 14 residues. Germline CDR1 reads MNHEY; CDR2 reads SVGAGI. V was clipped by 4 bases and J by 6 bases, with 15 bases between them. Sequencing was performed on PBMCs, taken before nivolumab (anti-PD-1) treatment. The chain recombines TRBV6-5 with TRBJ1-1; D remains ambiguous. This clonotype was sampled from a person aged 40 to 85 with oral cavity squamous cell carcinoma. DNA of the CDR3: TGTGCCAGCAGTTCCTCGGGAGGGCCCTCTGAAGCTTTCTTT. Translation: CASSSSGGPSEAFF.